The 23 T cell receptor beta chains in this list originate from one sample, sequenced in a study of T cells in Graves' hyperthyroidism and ophthalmopathy. TCR beta CDR3 sequences were amplified from RNA transcripts. HTBI primers drove first-round RT-PCR of the TCR CDR3. MiXCR was run by TCRdb on the multiplex PCR reads, yielding one entry per CDR3 protein. The table lists more than 50,000 distinct CDR3 sequences, approximately 50% of them singletons. Sequencing was performed on blood. The receptors here all came from a woman aged 25 to 39 with Graves' ophthalmopathy.

This clonotype was recorded at least ten times. The rearrangement joins TRBV5-4 to TRBJ1-1, with D hard to call. The germline V gene has CDR1 SGHNT and CDR2 YYREEE (reference sequence). The CDR3 is made up of 14 amino acids. The germline V and J ends were trimmed by 0 bases and 5 bases, with 11 bases remaining between them. DNA for the CDR3: TGTGCCAGCAGCTTGGAACAAGGTGGGACTGAAGCTTTCTTT. Its protein product is CASSLEQGGTEAFF.

The chain joins TRBV9 to TRBJ2-1; the match to TRBD1 covers 8 bases. The V gene's germline CDR1 is SGDLS and CDR2 YYNGEE. The CDR3 has 14 residues. V shed 3 bases and J 6 bases; nucleotides not matched to a gene: 5. Written as DNA, the CDR3 is TGTGCCAGCAGCGGGACAGGGTGGGGCAATGAGCAGTTCTTC. Protein product: CASSGTGWGNEQFF.

Concerning this clonotype: The CDR3 ends on some other residue instead of the conserved phenylalanine or tryptophan, so this is likely a read error. No DNA is shown, since the ends of the CDR3 on it are uncertain; the CDR3 is the one TCRdb lists. The chain has TRBV20-1 and TRBJ2-2; the table's D gene call, TRBD1, was not cross checked with the DNA. Germline V lookup: CDR1 DFQATT, CDR2 SNEGSKA (reference sequence). Ends included, the CDR3 has 9 residues. CDR3 region: CSARTGGFY.

This clonotype was seen at least ten times. The CDR3 spells CASSLNNDLSNEKLFF. The CDR3 region has the DNA TGTGCCAGCAGCTTAAATAACGACCTCTCTAATGAAAAACTGTTTTTT. The chain has TRBV7-9 and TRBJ1-4, with D unclear. The CDR3 length is 16 residues. Trimming removed 2 bases from V and 3 bases from J, with 13 bases in between. Germline V lookup: CDR1 SEHNR, CDR2 FQNEAQ (reference sequence).

The rearrangement links TRBV6-4 to TRBJ1-5; maybe TRBD1 (6 bases). Germline loops: CDR1 MRHNA, CDR2 SNTAGT. The CDR3 consists of 14 residues. Trimming cost V 1 base and J 11 bases, with 15 bases left between them. The CDR3 reads CASSDWGTPWTQHF. CDR3 bases: TGTGCCAGCAGTGACTGGGGGACACCTTGGACCCAGCATTTT.

On this clonotype: At one end the junction does not follow the germline gene, possibly because of a read error. The gene calls are TRBV19 and TRBJ2-2, with D uncertain. The CDR3 spans 14 residues. CDR1 is LNHDA and CDR2 is SQIVND in the germline V gene (reference sequence). In nucleotides, the CDR3 is TGTGCCAGTAGTATTACGGAGAACACCGGTGAGCTGTTTTTT. Translation: CASSITENTGELFF. The whole variable domain, remainder taken from reference TRBV19 and TRBJ2-2, is DGGITQSPKYLFRKEGQNVTLSCEQNLNHDAMYWYRQDPGQGLRLIYYSQIVNDFQKGDIAEGYSVSREKKESFPLTVTSAQKNPTAFYLCASSITENTGELFFGEGSRLTVL.

There are many counts of this clonotype. V and J are TRBV6-6 and TRBJ2-2; 7 nucleotides line up with TRBD1. Per the germline V gene, CDR1 is MNHNY and CDR2 is SVGAGI (reference sequence). The J segment lost 3 bases and the V segment lost 6 bases, leaving 7 bases of the junction unmatched. This CDR3 region has 15 residues. CDR3 DNA sequence: TGTGCCAGCAGCGTTACTGGGACAGACACCGGGGAGCTGTTTTTT. Amino acid sequence: CASSVTGTDTGELFF.

This clonotype was recorded many times. The chain has TRBV20-1 and TRBJ2-3, with 12 nucleotides matching TRBD2. The CDR3 extends over 15 amino acids. The germline gives CDR1 DFQATT, CDR2 SNEGSKA (reference sequence). V was clipped by 4 bases and J by 2 bases; unmatched bases: 4. CDR3 sequence: CSATSGRGTTDTQYF. CDR3 bases: TGCAGTGCTACTAGCGGGAGGGGGACCACAGATACGCAGTATTTT.

This clonotype showed up many times. The chain carries TRBV6-1 and TRBJ1-5; maybe TRBD1 (6 bases). This CDR3 has 14 amino acids. Germline loops: CDR1 MNHNS, CDR2 SASEGT. V lost 7 bases, J lost 4 bases, and 14 bases lay in between. DNA of the CDR3: TGTGCCAGCAAAAAGGGGGGTGAAAATCAGCCCCAGCATTTT. This codes for CASKKGGENQPQHF.

This clonotype has at least ten counts. The chain recombines TRBV7-9 with TRBJ1-3; D is undetermined. The CDR3 length is 16 residues. The V gene lost 8 bases and the J gene lost 2 bases, with 19 bases spanning the gap. Germline CDR1 is SEHNR and CDR2 is FQNEAQ (reference sequence). As DNA, the CDR3 is TGTGCCAGCTTGACGGGATCTCTCAGACCTGGAAACACCATATATTTT. The encoded protein is CASLTGSLRPGNTIYF.

With respect to this clonotype: Because it lacks the conserved phenylalanine or tryptophan at the end, this CDR3 is likely a read error. The J gene is TRBJ2-5, the V gene TRBV29-1; 7 bases agree with TRBD1. After removal of 4 bases from V and 5 bases from J, the junction contained 13 bases not matched to a gene. Per the germline V gene, CDR1 is SQVTM and CDR2 is ANQGSEA. The CDR3 has 15 residues. CDR3 bases: TGCAGCGTTGGACCTCTTGCAGGGGGTAGGGAGACCCAGTACCTC. This codes for CSVGPLAGGRETQYL.

This clonotype was seen many times. J is TRBJ1-4 and V is TRBV15; D gene uncertain. The ends were cut back, 3 bases at V and 0 bases at J, with 8 bases in the middle. CDR3 size: 15 residues. The germline V gene encodes CDR1 LNHNV and CDR2 YYDKDF (reference sequence). DNA of the CDR3: TGTGCCACCAGCAGCCAGGCCGCAACTAATGAAAAACTGTTTTTT. This codes for CATSSQAATNEKLFF.

Of note for this clonotype: The CDR3 does not end in the conserved phenylalanine or tryptophan, so this is likely a read error. The V gene is TRBV6-5, the J gene TRBJ2-5, with a tentative D call TRBD2 (5 bases). V was cut by 2 bases and J by 5 bases, with 12 bases left in between. Germline CDR1 MNHEY, CDR2 SVGAGI. The length of the CDR3 is 14 residues. The CDR3 here is CASSYAGIGETQYV. CDR3 in DNA: TGTGCCAGCAGTTACGCCGGGATTGGGGAGACCCAGTACGTC.

By share, this clonotype counts as medium-sized. The V and J genes are TRBV19 and TRBJ1-4; TRBD1 agrees at 7 bases. The germline CDR1 and CDR2 sequences are LNHDA and SQIVND (reference sequence). The CDR3 contains 17 residues. V lost 5 bases, J lost 13 bases, and 22 bases stayed unmatched. CDR3 in amino acids: CASSPGSAQGDRVGLFF. The CDR3, as DNA: TGTGCCAGTAGTCCCGGGTCCGCACAGGGCGACAGGGTGGGACTGTTTTTT. Combining the CDR3 with reference TRBV19 and TRBJ1-4 gives the whole variable domain DGGITQSPKYLFRKEGQNVTLSCEQNLNHDAMYWYRQDPGQGLRLIYYSQIVNDFQKGDIAEGYSVSREKKESFPLTVTSAQKNPTAFYLCASSPGSAQGDRVGLFFGSGTQLSVL.

This clonotype was seen many times. The V and J genes are TRBV7-9 and TRBJ2-2, with TRBD1 as a possible D gene (6 bases). CDR1 and CDR2 (germline): SEHNR, FQNEAQ (reference sequence). This CDR3 region has 15 residues. V dropped 2 bases and J dropped 4 bases, with 11 bases sitting between them. CDR3 coding DNA: TGTGCCAGCAGCTTACCCCAGGGGTCCACCGGGGAGCTGTTTTTT. Translated: CASSLPQGSTGELFF.

This clonotype was observed a single time. This chain joins TRBV29-1 and TRBJ1-5; D is ambiguous. The germline V gene has CDR1 SQVTM and CDR2 ANQGSEA. Trimming took off 3 bases at V and 14 bases at J, with 14 bases between the two ends. The CDR3 runs 11 residues. CDR3 DNA sequence: TGCAGCGTTGAGGGCAGTGGCTACGAGCATTTT. Its protein product is CSVEGSGYEHF.

This clonotype came up many times. This chain joins TRBV6-5 and TRBJ2-5, with 14 bases lining up with TRBD2. This CDR3 comprises 14 residues. CDR1 and CDR2 from the germline V gene are MNHEY and SVGAGI. J gave up 5 bases and V 6 bases, and 2 bases lay outside the gene matches. The CDR3 loop is CASRGLAGDETQYF. The CDR3, as DNA: TGTGCCAGCAGGGGACTAGCGGGAGATGAGACCCAGTACTTC.

The chain links TRBV9 to TRBJ2-3; 12 nucleotides agree with TRBD2. Germline CDR1 reads SGDLS; CDR2 reads YYNGEE. J gave up 0 bases and V 3 bases, and 8 bases lay outside the gene matches. This CDR3 comprises 18 residues. The CDR3 DNA reads TGTGCCAGCAGCGCCCGACTAGCGGGAGCCTCTAGCACAGATACGCAGTATTTT. It encodes CASSARLAGASSTDTQYF.

Only a few counts were recorded for this clonotype. CDR3: CASAGEVNGYTF. The CDR3 coding sequence is TGTGCCAGCGCAGGGGAGGTAAATGGCTACACCTTC. This chain links TRBV2 with TRBJ1-2; D is perhaps TRBD1 (6 bases). With 8 bases removed from V and 6 bases from J, the gap between germline ends came to 13 bases. The CDR3 runs 12 residues. The germline V gene encodes CDR1 SNHLY and CDR2 FYNNEI.

This clonotype was seen at least ten times. This chain links TRBV9 with TRBJ2-7; the match to TRBD2 covers 8 bases. Per germline, CDR1 SGDLS and CDR2 YYNGEE. The CDR3 sequence is 15 residues long. V lost 5 bases, J lost 3 bases, and 10 bases stayed unmatched. The CDR3 nucleotides are TGTGCCAGCAGTGAGGAGGCGGGAGGTTTCTACGAGCAGTACTTC. Its protein is CASSEEAGGFYEQYF. The full variable domain, completed using reference TRBV9 and TRBJ2-7, is DSGVTQTPKHLITATGQRVTLRCSPRSGDLSVYWYQQSLDQGLQFLIQYYNGEERAKGNILERFSAQQFPDLHSELNLSSLELGDSALYFCASSEEAGGFYEQYFGPGTRLTVT.

The CDR3 loop is CASSLVAGGETQYF. DNA of the CDR3: TGTGCCAGCAGCTTAGTCGCAGGGGGAGAGACCCAGTACTTC. V gene TRBV7-8 combines with J gene TRBJ2-5; 7 bases match TRBD1. This CDR3 is 14 amino acids long. V trimming: 1 base; J trimming: 4 bases; junction bases outside the gene matches: 3. Germline V gene data show CDR1 as SGHVS and CDR2 as FQNEAQ.

V is TRBV9 and J is TRBJ2-7; 9 bases align to TRBD2. The length of the CDR3 is 15 residues. Trimming took 0 bases from V and 7 from J; bases not matched to a gene: 8. Germline-derived CDR1 and CDR2 are SGDLS and YYNGEE. The CDR3 here is CASSVDPAGGREQYF. For the CDR3, the DNA is TGTGCCAGCAGCGTAGACCCAGCGGGGGGTAGGGAGCAGTACTTC.

About this clonotype: It is likely a read error, because the conserved phenylalanine at the end of the CDR3 is missing. The gene calls are TRBV5-1 and TRBJ1-1, with D maybe TRBD1 (6 bases). V shed 4 bases and J shed 4 bases, with 14 bases lying between them. This CDR3 has 14 amino acids. CDR1 SGHRS and CDR2 YFSETQ come from the germline V gene. The CDR3 loop reads CASSPDRRGTEAFL. CDR3 bases: TGCGCCAGCAGCCCGGACAGAAGGGGCACTGAAGCTTTCTTG.